The source of this T cell receptor (beta chain) is a study of T-cell memory formation after mild COVID-19. Across the whole study: Largely, TCR clusters stayed within a single donor.

V dropped 3 bases and J dropped 8 bases, with 8 bases sitting between them. CDR1 is MNHEY and CDR2 is SMNVEV in the germline V gene (reference sequence). CDR3 length: 12 residues. This clonotype was found a few times. TCRdb reprocessed the 5' RACE reads with MiXCR, giving one entry per CDR3 protein. The table records fewer than 250,000 distinct CDR3 sequences, 27% of them present only once. The chain combines TRBV27 with TRBJ1-5; D uncertain. Sequencing was performed on PBMCs or a T cell subset sorted from them (not recorded which). The TCR sequence derives from an adult woman who had mild COVID-19 (a few samples of this study predate the infection). Cell type and time point are not known. CDR3 DNA: TGTGCCAGCAGTTTGGTTGGAGAGCCCCAGCATTTT. Its protein product is CASSLVGEPQHF.